Included here is one T cell receptor beta chain sequence, with context. Other DNA sequences in the same sample also yield this CDR3. This sample was taken from a study of shared clonotypes between healthy human individuals. Across the whole study: CD8 memory received one plate per donor, CD8 naive two, CD4 memory three and CD4 naive three.

Naive CD8 cells were CD45RO-negative, positively selected for CCR7, excluding terminally differentiated effector memory CD45RA+ cells. CDR3 size: 13 residues. V gave up 6 bases and J gave up 4 bases, with 13 bases separating them. In germline, CDR1 is MNHEY, CDR2 SMNVEV (reference sequence). The data were produced by immunoSEQ multiplex PCR, yet TCRdb's version contains in-frame clones alone and is incomplete. In the table there are about 2,100,000 clones, more than 85% of which are singletons. This rearrangement joins TRBV27 to TRBJ2-7; D might be TRBD1 or TRBD2, each matching 5 bases. The specimen sequenced was naive CD8+ T cells from PBMCs. The TCR sequence derives from a man between 18 and 29 years old in good health. Some clones in this sample may be carry-over from other donors' samples. CDR3 sequence (DNA): TGTGCCAGCAGCCCGGGACGCGCATACGAGCAGTACTTC. Residues: CASSPGRAYEQYF.